The text below deals with one TCR beta chain. This entry is derived from a study of blood T cell repertoires in COVID-19. In the original processing: Using reference gene primer amplification, nucleated cell counts were estimated. Clones were sequenced by immunoSEQ multiplex PCR, and TCRdb holds only the in-frame ones, with some missing. The D gene and trimming were derived from the DNA, and the V and J assignments and clone size from that table. The data contain under 300,000 clones, about four fifths of them singletons. V lost 0 bases and J lost 5, with 12 bases in between. Germline CDR1 and CDR2: SGDLS and YYNGEE. The CDR3 extends over 14 amino acids. The study drew participants aged about 18 to 95 years from about two dozen US areas. Cohort assignment relied on participant-reported clinical history.

This receptor was taken from a man between 50 and 59 years old who had recovered from COVID-19. Material for sequencing was PBMCs or T cells enriched from blood (not recorded which). The J gene is TRBJ2-7, the V gene TRBV9; a weak D match, TRBD2 (5 bases). Here the CDR3 DNA reads TGTGCCAGCAGCGTAGAAGGTCTAGCTAACGAGCAGTACTTC. Protein: CASSVEGLANEQYF.